These 19 T cell receptor beta chains were all obtained from the same sample, sequenced in a study of shared clonotypes between healthy human individuals. Generated by immunoSEQ multiplex PCR, the TCRdb table keeps only in-frame clones and is missing some. The data hold 2 million or so clones, with 90% to 95% observed a single time. Input material: naive CD4+ T cells sorted from blood. As to subset: CD45RA+ positively selected. These receptors all stem from a young man in good health.

This chain joins TRBV5-1 and TRBJ2-1; D tentatively reads TRBD1 or TRBD2 (5 bases each). This CDR3 is built from 17 residues. Germline assignment: CDR1 SGHRS and CDR2 YFSETQ. Trimming took off 0 bases at V and 8 bases at J, with 21 bases between the two ends. The CDR3 region is CASSLVPVQGRSDEQFF. The CDR3 bases are TGCGCCAGCAGCTTGGTACCTGTCCAGGGCCGTAGCGATGAGCAGTTCTTC.

The rearrangement uses TRBV6-5 and TRBJ2-5; unclear D gene. Germline CDR1 MNHEY, CDR2 SVGAGI. Trimming shortened V by 0 bases and J by 5 bases, and 16 bases separated the two germline ends. There are 16 residues in the CDR3. Here the CDR3 reads CASSYSSGSLRETQYF. The CDR3 coding sequence is TGTGCCAGCAGTTACTCATCCGGCTCCTTACGGGAGACCCAGTACTTC.

The rearrangement links TRBV6-4 to TRBJ1-5, with D possibly TRBD1 on 6 matching bases. Trimming shortened V by 4 bases and J by 3 bases, and 16 bases separated the two germline ends. The germline V gene encodes CDR1 MRHNA and CDR2 SNTAGT. This CDR3 contains 16 residues. The CDR3, as DNA: TGTGCCAGCAGTGCCAAGTCGGGGGGCCCCAATCAGCCCCAGCATTTT. Its protein is CASSAKSGGPNQPQHF.

The chain is built from TRBV7-2 and TRBJ2-7; 9 bases align to TRBD1. V dropped 6 bases and J dropped 0; count of bases not matched to a gene: 3. The CDR3 loop spans 14 amino acids. Germline V gene data show CDR1 as SGHTA and CDR2 as FQGNSA. The CDR3 sequence is CASRRGQGSYEQYF. The CDR3 DNA sequence: TGTGCCAGCAGGAGGGGACAGGGCTCCTACGAGCAGTACTTC.

The chain uses TRBV7-8 and TRBJ2-5; D gene uncertain. The CDR3 loop spans 11 amino acids. Germline CDR1 SGHVS, CDR2 FQNEAQ. V was shortened by 5 bases and J by 4 bases, with 5 bases between the two germline ends. CDR3 protein: CASSRVETQYF. In DNA form, the CDR3 reads TGTGCCAGCAGCAGAGTAGAGACCCAGTACTTC.

Turning to this clone: The sample carries other DNA sequences with the same CDR3. The chain couples TRBV18 to TRBJ2-7; D possibly corresponds to TRBD2 (6 bases). Trimming stripped 0 bases from V and 7 bases from J, with 10 bases between. The CDR3 has 13 residues. CDR1 and CDR2 from the germline V gene are KGHSH and LQKENI. CDR3 in amino acids: CASSPPGAGEQYF. CDR3 sequence (DNA): TGTGCCAGCTCACCACCAGGGGCGGGGGAGCAGTACTTC.

V usage is TRBV9 and J usage is TRBJ2-2; D is undetermined. The CDR3 has 12 amino acids. Germline V gives CDR1 SGDLS, CDR2 YYNGEE. Trimming stripped 4 bases from V and 8 bases from J, with 9 bases between. This CDR3 reads CASSSPRGELFF. The DNA of the CDR3 is TGTGCCAGCAGCTCCCCCCGAGGGGAGCTGTTTTTT. The full variable domain, with the rest looked up from reference TRBV9 and TRBJ2-2, is DSGVTQTPKHLITATGQRVTLRCSPRSGDLSVYWYQQSLDQGLQFLIQYYNGEERAKGNILERFSAQQFPDLHSELNLSSLELGDSALYFCASSSPRGELFFGEGSRLTVL.

This chain connects TRBV5-4 to TRBJ2-5; a possible D gene is TRBD2 (5 bases). CDR3 length: 15 amino acids. CDR1 is SGHNT, CDR2 YYREEE, per germline (reference sequence). V was shortened by 2 bases and J by 1 base, with 12 bases between the two germline ends. Written as DNA, the CDR3 is TGTGCCAGCAGCTTAGACTCCCTAGCCCAAGAGACCCAGTACTTC. It is translated as CASSLDSLAQETQYF.

The chain employs TRBV5-1 and TRBJ2-7; TRBD2 matches 8 bases. Per germline, CDR1 SGHRS and CDR2 YFSETQ. CDR3 size: 18 residues. With 3 bases clipped from V and 1 base from J, the junction kept 15 bases outside the gene matches. The CDR3 here is CASSWEPLRASGSYEQYF. The CDR3 nucleotides read TGCGCCAGCAGCTGGGAACCCCTCCGGGCTAGCGGGTCCTACGAGCAGTACTTC.

As concerns this clone: Other DNA sequences from this sample encode an identical CDR3 as well. This chain joins TRBV18 and TRBJ2-5, with D unclear. Germline V gives CDR1 KGHSH, CDR2 LQKENI. Trimming took 0 bases from V and 1 from J, leaving 3 bases between them. The CDR3 sequence is 13 residues long. The CDR3 DNA reads as TGTGCCAGCTCACCACCTTCCCAAGAGACCCAGTACTTC. The encoded protein is CASSPPSQETQYF.

A single count supports this clone. The V and J genes are TRBV10-3 and TRBJ2-7; 10 bases align to TRBD1. The germline gives CDR1 ENHRY, CDR2 SYGVKD. The length of the CDR3 is 13 residues. After removal of 6 bases from V and 7 bases from J, the junction contained 6 bases not matched to a gene. CDR3 nucleotide sequence: TGTGCCATCAGGGAGACAGGGGGCTTGGAGCAGTACTTC. Amino acids: CAIRETGGLEQYF.

The chain couples TRBV10-3 to TRBJ1-5; D is uncertain. CDR1 is ENHRY, CDR2 SYGVKD, per germline. V lost 2 bases and J lost 7, with 9 bases in between. The CDR3 totals 13 residues. CDR3 nucleotide sequence: TGTGCCATCAGTGAGGGAGGCTACCAGCCCCAGCATTTT. Translated, it gives CAISEGGYQPQHF.

The chain carries TRBV27 and TRBJ1-5; D perhaps matches TRBD1 (5 bases). The germline V and J ends were trimmed by 4 bases and 9 bases, with 19 bases remaining between them. The CDR3 spans 15 residues. Germline V gene lookup returns CDR1 MNHEY and CDR2 SMNVEV (reference sequence). The CDR3 bases are TGTGCCAGCAGTTCGGGACCAGGTCTGTTCGGGCCCCAGCATTTT. Its translation is CASSSGPGLFGPQHF.

The chain joins TRBV10-3 to TRBJ2-7; 8 bases agree with TRBD2. V lost 10 bases to trimming and J lost 3 bases; unmatched junction nucleotides: 11. The CDR3 loop spans 14 amino acids. In germline, CDR1 is ENHRY, CDR2 SYGVKD. In nucleotides, the CDR3 is TGTGCCACTGGGCCGGGGGGGCTTATCTACGAGCAGTACTTC. Protein: CATGPGGLIYEQYF.

The rearrangement joins TRBV11-2 to TRBJ2-5, with D perhaps TRBD2 (5 bases). CDR1 and CDR2 from the germline V gene are SGHAT and FQNNGV. This CDR3 contains 14 residues. Trimming left V 8 bases short and J 4 bases short, with 17 bases between. The DNA of the CDR3 is TGTGCCAGCTCTCGCGGGTTCCCCCCAGAGACCCAGTACTTC. It translates to CASSRGFPPETQYF.

The genes are TRBV6-5 and TRBJ2-4; no definite D call. Trimming took 0 bases from V and 1 from J, leaving 7 bases between them. Germline-derived CDR1 and CDR2 are MNHEY and SVGAGI. CDR3 length: 15 residues. The CDR3 DNA reads as TGTGCCAGCAGTTACTCTAGTGGGGCCAAAAACATTCAGTACTTC. Amino acids: CASSYSSGAKNIQYF.

This clone has just one count. This chain links TRBV5-8 with TRBJ2-3; 7 positions match TRBD1. Germline loops: CDR1 SGHTS, CDR2 YDEGEE. With V trimmed by 5 bases and J by 3 bases, 6 bases remained unmatched. The CDR3 runs 14 residues. The CDR3 region has the DNA TGTGCCAGCAGTCTGACAGGGTGGACAGATACGCAGTATTTT. It translates to CASSLTGWTDTQYF.

The gene calls are TRBV19 and TRBJ1-2, with D uncertain. V was cut by 0 bases and J by 1 base, with 6 bases left in between. This CDR3 region has 14 residues. CDR1 LNHDA and CDR2 SQIVND come from the germline V gene (reference sequence). The CDR3 DNA reads as TGTGCCAGTAGTATAGATTTAGATAACTATGGCTACACCTTC. It codes for CASSIDLDNYGYTF.

The chain uses TRBV30 and TRBJ2-2; D unclear. Trimming took off 1 base at V and 1 base at J, with 7 bases between the two ends. The CDR3 loop spans 14 amino acids. CDR1 is GTSNPN and CDR2 is SVGIG in the germline V gene (reference sequence). The chain's CDR3 is CAWSGYMNTGELFF. The CDR3 nucleotides read TGTGCCTGGAGTGGGTACATGAACACCGGGGAGCTGTTTTTT.